This T cell receptor (beta chain) was retrieved from a study of cytomegalovirus exposure and HLA in healthy donors. Study results and caveats: Despite most TCR sequences being rare, some public TCRs occurred in many donors.

Vbeta (60) and Jbeta (13) primers were used in the PCR. The data were produced by immunoSEQ multiplex PCR, yet TCRdb's version contains in-frame clones alone and is incomplete. The sample has 150,000 to 200,000 clones, roughly 84% seen once; the top ten hold around 0.26%. The germline V and J ends were trimmed by 4 bases and 2 bases, with 20 bases remaining between them. This CDR3 has 17 amino acids. The V gene's germline CDR1 is SNHLY and CDR2 FYNNEI. It was healthy bone marrow donors who served as donors. Note on this clone: Its target is unknown.

The rearrangement uses TRBV2 and TRBJ1-2, with D possibly matching TRBD1 (5 bases). The sequence derives from a boy younger than 18 in good health and CMV-seronegative. Input material: PBMCs. CDR3 protein: CASSGRSGTLLNYGYTF. CDR3 in DNA: TGTGCCAGCAGTGGAAGATCCGGGACTCTACTAAACTATGGCTACACCTTC.